The 31 T cell receptor beta chains below were found in one sample sequenced in a study of cytomegalovirus exposure and HLA in healthy donors. With 60 Vbeta and 13 Jbeta primers, the PCR was carried out. Sequencing used immunoSEQ multiplex PCR; TCRdb keeps in-frame clones, though not all of them. Of 150,000 to 200,000 clones listed, 70% to 85% are singletons. The sample comprised PBMCs. Source of these receptors: a man aged 35-49 years in good health and CMV-seropositive.

The V gene is TRBV27, the J gene TRBJ2-2, with D maybe TRBD2 (6 bases). Trimming pared 2 bases from V and 3 bases from J, leaving 16 bases between. The CDR3 is 17 residues long. The V gene's germline CDR1 is MNHEY and CDR2 SMNVEV (reference sequence). The DNA of the CDR3 is TGTGCCAGCAGTTTAACCCCCGGGGGAGTATACACCGGGGAGCTGTTTTTT. Protein product: CASSLTPGGVYTGELFF.

V gene TRBV6-4 combines with J gene TRBJ2-3; no clear D gene. The V gene's germline CDR1 is MRHNA and CDR2 SNTAGT. The CDR3 covers 17 residues. Trimming took off 0 bases at V and 2 bases at J, with 15 bases between the two ends. CDR3 residues: CASSDSVYGSNTDTQYF. CDR3 nucleotides: TGTGCCAGCAGTGACTCGGTCTACGGTAGTAACACAGATACGCAGTATTTT.

This clone was counted a few times. V usage is TRBV7-6 and J usage is TRBJ2-7; D remains unclear. V was shortened by 4 bases and J by 0 bases, with 4 bases between the two germline ends. Germline values: CDR1 SGHVS, CDR2 FNYEAQ. There are 12 residues in the CDR3. The CDR3 DNA is TGTGCCAGCAGCTCCAGCTCCTACGAGCAGTACTTC. Translated: CASSSSSYEQYF.

The chain carries TRBV5-5 and TRBJ2-3, with D unresolved. This CDR3 spans 12 amino acids. Trimming removed 4 bases from V and 6 bases from J, with 9 bases in between. Per the germline V gene, CDR1 is SGHKS and CDR2 is YYEKEE (reference sequence). The CDR3 coding sequence is TGTGCCAGCAGCCCCCGACTTGATACGCAGTATTTT. It specifies CASSPRLDTQYF. Supplemented by reference TRBV5-5 and TRBJ2-3, the full variable domain reads DAGVTQSPTHLIKTRGQQVTLRCSPISGHKSVSWYQQVLGQGPQFIFQYYEKEERGRGNFPDRFSARQFPNYSSELNVNALLLGDSALYLCASSPRLDTQYFGPGTRLTVL.

The rearrangement uses TRBV2 and TRBJ2-5; 13 nucleotides agree with TRBD2. The J call could be wrong; TRBJ2-7 is a better fit for the DNA end. The CDR3 runs 19 residues. The V gene's germline CDR1 is SNHLY and CDR2 FYNNEI. The CDR3 is CASSETTGTSGALDYEQYF. The CDR3 coding sequence is TGTGCCAGCAGTGAAACTACCGGGACTAGCGGGGCTCTAGACTACGAGCAGTACTTC.

This chain connects TRBV4-1 to TRBJ1-4; D remains unclear. The germline gives CDR1 MGHRA, CDR2 YSYEKL. Trimming took off 0 bases at V and 0 bases at J, with 5 bases between the two ends. The CDR3 extends over 15 amino acids. The CDR3 sequence is CASSQDYATNEKLFF. The CDR3 DNA follows: TGCGCCAGCAGCCAAGACTACGCAACTAATGAAAAACTGTTTTTT.

V and J are TRBV6-1 and TRBJ2-1; 11 bases align to TRBD2. Germline V gene sequence: CDR1 MNHNS, CDR2 SASEGT. After removal of 10 bases from V and 9 bases from J, the junction contained 14 bases not matched to a gene. The CDR3 is 15 amino acids. CDR3: CAIQRVVAGGFEQFF. CDR3 coding DNA: TGTGCCATCCAGCGGGTAGTAGCGGGAGGGTTTGAGCAGTTCTTC.

J is TRBJ2-7 and V is TRBV19; maybe TRBD2 (5 bases). From germline, CDR1 is LNHDA and CDR2 SQIVND (reference sequence). There are 15 residues in the CDR3. The V end was cut by 5 bases, the J end by 4 bases, with 18 bases between. The CDR3 bases are TGTGCCAGTAGTGCCGGGGAAGCCTATTTTTACGAGCAGTACTTC. It yields the protein CASSAGEAYFYEQYF.

To note about this clone: This likely comes from a read error, as the CDR3 has no conserved phenylalanine or tryptophan at its end. The rearrangement links TRBV5-1 to TRBJ2-7; D not certain. Germline V gene lookup returns CDR1 SGHRS and CDR2 YFSETQ. The CDR3 extends over 13 amino acids. With 0 bases removed from V and 2 bases from J, the gap between germline ends came to 6 bases. DNA of the CDR3: TGCGCCAGCAGCTTGGGGGCAGCCTACGAGCAGTACCTC. Residues: CASSLGAAYEQYL.

The V gene is TRBV18, the J gene TRBJ2-2; TRBD1 matches 8 bases. The J segment lost 2 bases and the V segment lost 3 bases, leaving 2 bases of the junction unmatched. The CDR3 length is 15 residues. Germline V CDR1 and CDR2: KGHSH, LQKENI. CDR3 residues: CASSPGQDNTGELFF. In DNA form, the CDR3 reads TGTGCCAGCTCACCGGGACAGGATAACACCGGGGAGCTGTTTTTT.

The chain couples TRBV6-6 to TRBJ1-5, with 8 bases identical to TRBD1. Unmatched junction bases numbered 5, after V lost 4 bases and J lost 3 bases. This CDR3 region has 15 residues. Germline lookup yields CDR1 MNHNY and CDR2 SVGAGI (reference sequence). This CDR3 is CASSSLGQVNQPQHF. The DNA for the CDR3 is TGTGCCAGCAGTTCGCTGGGACAGGTCAATCAGCCCCAGCATTTT.

This CDR3 reads CASRTGVDEKLFF. The CDR3 nucleotides read TGTGCCAGCAGGACAGGGGTGGATGAAAAACTGTTTTTT. The chain combines TRBV28 with TRBJ1-4, with 8 bases matching TRBD1. The CDR3 sequence is 13 residues long. The germline gives CDR1 MDHEN, CDR2 SYDVKM. Trimming took 6 bases from V and 6 from J; bases not matched to a gene: 3.

The chain recombines TRBV13 with TRBJ2-7; D ambiguous. V lost 3 bases, J lost 5 bases, and 17 bases lay in between. The CDR3 is 15 amino acids. CDR1 and CDR2 (germline): PRHDT, FYEKMQ (reference sequence). The CDR3 nucleotides read TGTGCCAGCAGCTTCCGCCGCTTAACGGGTAACGAGCAGTACTTC. Encoded protein: CASSFRRLTGNEQYF.

The gene calls are TRBV6-5 and TRBJ1-1; 9 nucleotides agree with TRBD1. Germline CDR1 MNHEY, CDR2 SVGAGI. This CDR3 is built from 14 residues. J gave up 4 bases and V 2 bases, and 2 bases lay outside the gene matches. The CDR3 loop reads CASSYGTGSTEAFF. The CDR3 DNA reads as TGTGCCAGCAGTTACGGGACAGGGAGCACTGAAGCTTTCTTT.

The genes are TRBV29-1 and TRBJ2-5, with 11 bases matching TRBD2. In germline, CDR1 is SQVTM, CDR2 ANQGSEA. CDR3 length: 13 amino acids. The V gene end was trimmed by 5 bases and the J gene end by 4 bases; junction bases not matched to a gene: 3. CDR3 region: CSVLGLAGETQYF. In nucleotides, the CDR3 is TGCAGCGTTCTCGGACTAGCGGGAGAGACCCAGTACTTC.

This sequence joins TRBV9 and TRBJ1-4; the D gene is possibly TRBD1 (6 bases). V was shortened by 3 bases and J by 5 bases, with 11 bases between the two germline ends. Looked up from germline, CDR1 is SGDLS and CDR2 is YYNGEE. The CDR3 extends over 14 amino acids. The CDR3 region is CASSGTTGNEKLFF. In nucleotides, the CDR3 is TGTGCCAGCAGCGGCACCACAGGGAATGAAAAACTGTTTTTT.

V and J are TRBV5-4 and TRBJ2-1, with D possibly matching TRBD2 (6 bases). V was clipped by 5 bases and J by 9 bases, with 15 bases between them. The CDR3 extends over 13 amino acids. CDR1 SGHNT and CDR2 YYREEE come from the germline V gene (reference sequence). DNA for the CDR3: TGTGCCAGCAGTCCTTGGACTATGGGTGAGCAGTTCTTC. It yields the protein CASSPWTMGEQFF.

As concerns this clone: A junction end diverges from the germline sequence, so it may reflect a read error. The chain carries TRBV7-9 and TRBJ2-2; 9 bases agree with TRBD2. Germline CDR1 and CDR2: SEHNR and FQNEAQ (reference sequence). The CDR3 runs to 18 residues. The CDR3 nucleotides are TGTTCCAGCAGCTTGAGGCTAGCGGGGCTTGTAGCCACCGGGGAGCTGTTTTTT. Translation: CSSSLRLAGLVATGELFF.

The CDR3 spells CASSPPGGGVSEQYF. CDR3 DNA sequence: TGTGCCAGCTCACCCCCGGGAGGGGGGGTGTCGGAGCAGTACTTC. The chain couples TRBV18 to TRBJ2-7, with 8 bases identical to TRBD2. This CDR3 region has 15 residues. CDR1 KGHSH and CDR2 LQKENI come from the germline V gene. V gave up 3 bases and J gave up 7 bases; unmatched junction bases: 11.

The V gene is TRBV9, the J gene TRBJ2-1; possibly TRBD2 for D (6 bases). V dropped 3 bases and J dropped 0 bases, with 10 bases sitting between them. Germline V CDR1 and CDR2: SGDLS, YYNGEE. The CDR3 is 15 residues long. The CDR3 spells CASSGTIGSYNEQFF. The CDR3, as DNA: TGTGCCAGCAGCGGGACTATAGGCTCCTACAATGAGCAGTTCTTC.

V is TRBV5-1 and J is TRBJ1-2; D might be TRBD1 (5 bases). Germline CDR1 is SGHRS and CDR2 is YFSETQ. This CDR3 region has 12 residues. V was shortened by 2 bases and J by 8 bases, with 10 bases between the two germline ends. The DNA for the CDR3 is TGCGCCAGCAGCTTCGACAGCCGCGGCTACACCTTC. Protein: CASSFDSRGYTF.

The chain is built from TRBV5-1 and TRBJ2-1, with 8 nucleotides matching TRBD2. The CDR3 runs 17 residues. Trimming cost V 0 bases and J 0 bases; bases outside gene matches: 5. The germline gives CDR1 SGHRS, CDR2 YFSETQ. The CDR3 region is CASSLARGRSSYNEQFF. CDR3 DNA sequence: TGCGCCAGCAGCTTGGCCCGCGGGAGGTCCTCCTACAATGAGCAGTTCTTC.

The CDR3 reads CASSLDRVVSPLHF. The CDR3 DNA is TGTGCCAGCAGTTTAGACAGAGTAGTCTCACCCCTCCACTTT. The V gene is TRBV27, the J gene TRBJ1-6; tentatively, D is TRBD1 (5 bases). The V gene's germline CDR1 is MNHEY and CDR2 SMNVEV (reference sequence). CDR3 length equals 14 residues. The V end lost 2 bases, the J end lost 10 bases, and 12 bases lay between the germline ends.

V gene TRBV18 combines with J gene TRBJ2-3; the match to TRBD2 covers 9 bases. The CDR3 has 15 amino acids. Germline V gene lookup returns CDR1 KGHSH and CDR2 LQKENI. The trim removed 4 bases at V and 6 bases at J, leaving 8 bases unmatched. The CDR3 is CASSRLAEGTDTQYF. In DNA, the CDR3 is TGTGCCAGCTCACGACTAGCGGAGGGTACCGATACGCAGTATTTT.

This clone was seen only a few times. The CDR3 bases are TGTGCCAGCAGCCCTACCCCCCAGACCCAGTACTTC. It codes for CASSPTPQTQYF. The V gene is TRBV7-2, the J gene TRBJ2-5; D ambiguous. Germline CDR1 and CDR2: SGHTA and FQGNSA. The CDR3 has 12 residues. Between the trimmed V and J ends, which lost 5 bases and 6 bases, there was a span of 10 bases.

V usage is TRBV5-1 and J usage is TRBJ2-5; possibly TRBD1 for D (6 bases). Looked up from germline, CDR1 is SGHRS and CDR2 is YFSETQ. V was cut by 0 bases and J by 3 bases, with 12 bases left in between. The CDR3 is 15 amino acids. In DNA, the CDR3 is TGCGCCAGCAGCTTGGATGGACAGTCAAAAGAGACCCAGTACTTC. It translates to CASSLDGQSKETQYF.

The rearrangement joins TRBV13 to TRBJ2-1; TRBD2 might be the D (6 bases). Germline values: CDR1 PRHDT, CDR2 FYEKMQ (reference sequence). The germline V and J ends were trimmed by 6 bases and 4 bases, with 16 bases remaining between them. The CDR3 is made up of 15 amino acids. CDR3 loop: CASRGSSAPYNEQFF. CDR3 nucleotide sequence: TGTGCCAGCAGAGGTTCTAGCGCCCCTTACAATGAGCAGTTCTTC.

This chain uses TRBV29-1 with TRBJ2-1; the D gene is possibly TRBD1 (6 bases). The germline V gene has CDR1 SQVTM and CDR2 ANQGSEA. The ends were cut back, 6 bases at V and 6 bases at J, with 12 bases in the middle. This CDR3 has 12 amino acids. CDR3 nucleotides: TGCAGCGTCCCGGGACACCTCAATGAGCAGTTCTTC. Translating gives CSVPGHLNEQFF.

This clone was recorded a few times. The V gene is TRBV6-6, the J gene TRBJ1-2, with unresolved D. Trimming shortened V by 6 bases and J by 4 bases, and 18 bases separated the two germline ends. Germline CDR1 MNHNY, CDR2 SVGAGI (reference sequence). The CDR3 has 15 amino acids. CDR3 sequence (DNA): TGTGCCAGCAGAACCGGGCTCCTGCGGGCCTATGGCTACACCTTC. It translates to CASRTGLLRAYGYTF.

Turning to this clone: One end of the junction does not line up with germline, which may come from a read error. V usage is TRBV9 and J usage is TRBJ2-5, with a weak D call TRBD2 (7 bases). From germline, CDR1 is SGDLS and CDR2 YYNGEE. CDR3 length: 15 residues. CDR3 loop: CASTVGGGQEETQYF. In nucleotides, the CDR3 is TGTGCCAGCACCGTAGGGGGGGGGCAGGAAGAGACCCAGTACTTC.

V usage is TRBV28 and J usage is TRBJ1-1; 11 bases match TRBD1. Germline V CDR1 and CDR2: MDHEN, SYDVKM. The CDR3 is made up of 15 amino acids. Germline trimming cut 5 bases from V and 3 bases from J; bases unmatched to any gene: 5. The DNA of the CDR3 is TGTGCCAGCAGTGGACAGGGGGCGCAAGACACTGAAGCTTTCTTT. Its protein is CASSGQGAQDTEAFF. Full variable domain (remainder filled in from reference TRBV28 and TRBJ1-1): DVKVTQSSRYLVKRTGEKVFLECVQDMDHENMFWYRQDPGLGLRLIYFSYDVKMKEKGDIPEGYSVSREKKERFSLILESASTNQTSMYLCASSGQGAQDTEAFFGQGTRLTVV.